These 13 T cell receptor beta chains came from one sample sequenced in a study of OX40 agonist ivuxolimab in advanced cancers. Produced via immunoSEQ multiplex PCR; TCRdb's table is partial and in-frame only. The sample holds 30,000 to 45,000 clones; about 90% are singletons and the top ten take 19%. The source was CD4+ or CD8+ T cells sorted from blood, collected in a trial of the OX40 agonist ivuxolimab. The receptors come from an adult with an advanced solid tumor such as melanoma, head and neck, liver or kidney cancer.

The V and J genes are TRBV9 and TRBJ2-7, with 11 bases fitting TRBD2. V was clipped by 4 bases and J by 3 bases; unmatched bases: 6. CDR1 is SGDLS, CDR2 YYNGEE, per germline. This CDR3 is 15 amino acids long. The CDR3, as DNA: TGTGCCAGCAGCCCCATAGCGGGGGGGAACTACGAGCAGTACTTC. Protein: CASSPIAGGNYEQYF.

Note on this clone: At one end, the junction sequence differs from germline, possibly due to a read error. The genes are TRBV7-7 and TRBJ2-1; unclear D gene. There are 15 residues in the CDR3. CDR1 is SSHAT, CDR2 FNYEAQ, per germline (reference sequence). The chain's CDR3 is CASSLDLDENNEQFF. The CDR3 coding sequence is TGTGCTAGCAGCTTAGACCTCGACGAGAACAATGAGCAGTTCTTC.

The chain has TRBV6-5 and TRBJ2-5; D remains unclear. Trimming shortened V by 4 bases and J by 9 bases, and 12 bases separated the two germline ends. The CDR3 sequence is 12 residues long. In germline, CDR1 is MNHEY, CDR2 SVGAGI. The CDR3, as DNA: TGTGCCAGCAGTTCGGTTCCCTGGCCCCAGTACTTC. Translated: CASSSVPWPQYF.

The genes are TRBV7-8 and TRBJ2-5, with TRBD2 as a possible D gene (5 bases). Looked up from germline, CDR1 is SGHVS and CDR2 is FQNEAQ. V was pared by 1 base and J by 4 bases, with 7 bases between. The CDR3 consists of 13 residues. The CDR3 DNA is TGTGCCAGCAGCTTAGACGGGGTAGAGACCCAGTACTTC. Translation gives CASSLDGVETQYF.

The CDR3 reads CASVVNPKRSEGAFF. In nucleotides, the CDR3 is TGCGCCAGCGTCGTAAATCCCAAACGGTCCGAAGGAGCTTTCTTT. The genes are TRBV10-2 and TRBJ1-1, with D unclear. From germline, CDR1 is WSHSY and CDR2 SAAADI. The CDR3 sequence is 15 residues long. V lost 8 bases and J 10 bases, leaving 26 bases between the germline ends.

This clone was observed once. This chain uses TRBV4-1 with TRBJ1-4; no reliable D call. The V end was cut by 6 bases, the J end by 8 bases, with 13 bases between. Looked up from germline, CDR1 is MGHRA and CDR2 is YSYEKL. CDR3 size: 13 residues. The CDR3 is CASRGTGEEKLFF. CDR3 nucleotide sequence: TGCGCCAGCAGAGGAACCGGGGAAGAAAAACTGTTTTTT.

The J gene is TRBJ2-1, the V gene TRBV6-6, with TRBD1 as a possible D gene (6 bases). Germline CDR1 is MNHNY and CDR2 is SVGAGI (reference sequence). The CDR3 runs to 13 residues. Trimming cost V 6 bases and J 4 bases, with 10 bases left between them. As DNA, the CDR3 is TGTGCCAGCAGGGACAGCGAGTACAATGAGCAGTTCTTC. Translating it yields CASRDSEYNEQFF.

V and J are TRBV15 and TRBJ2-2, with D perhaps matching TRBD1 (5 bases). V was trimmed by 4 bases and J by 1 base, leaving 7 bases between them. This CDR3 contains 14 residues. Germline V gene sequence: CDR1 LNHNV, CDR2 YYDKDF (reference sequence). The DNA of the CDR3 is TGTGCCACCAGCACAGGGTGGAACACCGGGGAGCTGTTTTTT. Translated: CATSTGWNTGELFF.

The DNA for the CDR3 is TGCGCCAGCAGCCAATTCGCGGGGGGGCAGGATGAGCAGTTCTTC. Protein: CASSQFAGGQDEQFF. This chain joins TRBV4-1 and TRBJ2-1; TRBD2 matches at 9 bases. CDR1 and CDR2 (germline): MGHRA, YSYEKL. The V gene end was trimmed by 2 bases and the J gene end by 8 bases; junction bases not matched to a gene: 7. The CDR3 runs to 15 residues.

The V gene is TRBV30, the J gene TRBJ1-5; D is ambiguous. The CDR3 extends over 14 amino acids. Germline lookup yields CDR1 GTSNPN and CDR2 SVGIG (reference sequence). V was shortened by 0 bases and J by 1 base, with 7 bases between the two germline ends. The CDR3 DNA reads as TGTGCCTGGAGTGTCAGAGGGAGCAATCAGCCCCAGCATTTT. This gives the protein CAWSVRGSNQPQHF.

The CDR3 DNA sequence: TGTGCCAGCAGCCAAGAATCTAGCGGGGGTTTCCAAGAGACCCAGTACTTC. Translating gives CASSQESSGGFQETQYF. J is TRBJ2-5 and V is TRBV4-2, with TRBD2 identical over 10 bases. Germline CDR1 is LGHNA and CDR2 is YNFKEQ. V lost 0 bases to trimming and J lost 1 base; unmatched junction nucleotides: 5. The CDR3 extends over 17 amino acids.

The chain couples TRBV5-6 to TRBJ1-2; 10 nucleotides match TRBD1. V shed 3 bases, J shed 12 bases, and the junction held 8 bases outside the gene matches. Germline assignment: CDR1 SGHDT and CDR2 YYEEEE. The CDR3 is made up of 13 amino acids. The DNA of the CDR3 is TGTGCCAGCAGCTCCGGGACAGGGGAAAAGGACACCTTC. Its protein product is CASSSGTGEKDTF.

The V call is TRBV7-6, the J call TRBJ1-6; TRBD1 matches at 12 bases. The germline CDR1 and CDR2 sequences are SGHVS and FNYEAQ. There are 19 residues in the CDR3. Germline trimming cut 5 bases from V and 1 base from J; bases unmatched to any gene: 9. The CDR3 sequence: CASSPGTGGPESYNSPLHF. CDR3 nucleotide sequence: TGTGCCAGCAGCCCTGGGACAGGGGGCCCAGAATCCTATAATTCACCCCTCCACTTT.